These 18 T cell receptor beta chains originate from one sample sequenced in a study of tumor and adjacent non-tumor tissue in lung cancer. The library came from three nested PCR rounds adapted from ARM-PCR protocols. TCRdb ran MiXCR on the multiplex PCR reads and lists one entry per CDR3 protein. The sample holds 90,000 to 110,000 distinct CDR3 sequences; roughly two thirds are singletons and the top ten take around 17%. The template was RNA from unsorted bulk tissue. Distant lung tissue was collected more than 3 cm away from the tumor edge. Sequenced: distant non-tumor lung tissue. These receptors all come from a man in his sixties with non-small cell lung cancer.

On this clonotype: A read error may account for a junction end that differs from germline. The rearrangement uses TRBV4-1 and TRBJ1-5; unclear D gene. Germline loops: CDR1 MGHRA, CDR2 YSYEKL. The length of the CDR3 is 15 residues. In DNA form, the CDR3 reads TGCGACAGCAGCCAAGATGAGGCCAGGAGTCAGCCCCATCATTTT. This codes for CDSSQDEARSQPHHF.

The CDR3 DNA follows: TGTGCCAGCAGATCAACAGGGTCTAGCAATCAGCCCCAGTATTTT. Its translation: CASRSTGSSNQPQYF. This rearrangement joins TRBV6-6 to TRBJ1-5; D is possibly TRBD1 (6 bases). TRBJ2-3 matches the DNA end more closely, so the J call is doubtful. CDR1 and CDR2 (germline): MNHNY, SVGAGI (reference sequence). The CDR3 totals 15 residues.

This clonotype has more than one count but fewer than ten. It may be a read error: a sequence one base away is much more abundant. The chain is built from TRBV5-4 and TRBJ2-1; TRBD2 might be the D (6 bases). Deletions cut 1 base from V and 6 bases from J, with 14 bases between. Germline CDR1 SGHNT, CDR2 YYREEE (reference sequence). The CDR3 is 15 amino acids. CDR3 bases: TGTGCCAGCAGCTTGATGCGGAGGGATGTCAATGAGCAGTTCTTC. As protein: CASSLMRRDVNEQFF.

The V call is TRBV25-1, the J call TRBJ2-3; TRBD2 might be the D (7 bases). Trimming shortened V by 4 bases and J by 4 bases, and 18 bases separated the two germline ends. CDR1 is MGHDK, CDR2 SYGVNS, per germline. The CDR3 extends over 16 amino acids. As DNA, the CDR3 is TGTGCCAGCAGTGCACAGGGAGGGGCAGTCGCAGATACGCAGTATTTT. Protein product: CASSAQGGAVADTQYF. Drawing the rest from reference TRBV25-1 and TRBJ2-3, the complete variable domain is EADIYQTPRYLVIGTGKKITLECSQTMGHDKMYWYQQDPGMELHLIHYSYGVNSTEKGDLSSESTVSRIRTEHFPLTLESARPSHTSQYLCASSAQGGAVADTQYFGPGTRLTVL.

The chain carries TRBV6-2 or TRBV6-3 and TRBJ2-7, with 8 bases matching TRBD1. Germline assignment: CDR1 MNHEY and CDR2 SVGEGT. CDR3 length equals 15 residues. The CDR3 region is CVRGRPGQGLGEQYF. The DNA of the CDR3 is TGTGTCAGAGGACGCCCAGGACAGGGATTGGGCGAGCAGTACTTC.

As to this clonotype: The CDR3 does not close with the conserved phenylalanine or tryptophan, likely indicating a read error. The CDR3: CTSSSAGNTGGLFI. CDR3 sequence (DNA): TGTACCAGCAGTTCGGCGGGTAACACCGGGGGGCTGTTTATT. This rearrangement joins TRBV12-3 or TRBV12-4 to TRBJ2-2; possibly TRBD2 for D (6 bases). The CDR3 has 14 residues.

This clonotype was seen a handful of times. A much more abundant neighbour one base away suggests this may be a read error. The CDR3 region is CAWSRGLHLNEQFF. CDR3 in DNA: TGTGCCTGGAGTAGGGGACTACATCTAAATGAGCAGTTCTTC. The chain is built from TRBV30 and TRBJ2-1; 7 nucleotides agree with TRBD2. Germline-derived CDR1 and CDR2 are GTSNPN and SVGIG (reference sequence). The CDR3 runs to 14 residues. With 2 bases clipped from V and 7 bases from J, the junction kept 8 bases outside the gene matches.

A note on this clonotype: This clone may be a read error of a much larger clone one base away. The conserved final phenylalanine or tryptophan is absent from the CDR3, which likely points to a read error. The chain links TRBV14 to TRBJ1-5; D is unresolved. CDR1 is SGHDN, CDR2 FVKESK, per germline. CDR3 size: 12 residues. The CDR3 spells CASSQGFQSQHL. The DNA for the CDR3 is TGTGCCAGCAGCCAAGGGTTTCAGTCCCAGCATCTT.

As to this clonotype: The junction does not match germline at one end; this may be a read error. V is TRBV5-4 and J is TRBJ1-5; no clear D. This CDR3 has 14 amino acids. CDR1 and CDR2 from the germline V gene are SGHNT and YYREEE (reference sequence). The CDR3 reads CANSLDGSNQPQHF. The CDR3 DNA is TGTGCCAACAGCTTGGACGGTAGCAATCAGCCCCAGCATTTT.

This clonotype occurred many times. CDR3 amino acids: CASSQAEQGALGVSFF. CDR3 coding DNA: TGCGCCAGCAGCCAAGCCGAACAGGGGGCACTTGGGGTATCTTTCTTT. The chain has TRBV4-1 and TRBJ1-1; TRBD1 matches 9 bases. From germline, CDR1 is MGHRA and CDR2 YSYEKL. The CDR3 sequence is 16 residues long. The ends lost 1 base at V and 12 bases at J; junction bases unmatched: 15.

A note on this clonotype: This clone may be a read error of a much larger clone one base away. As DNA, the CDR3 is TGCAATGCTAGAGATATGGTTAATGAGCAGTTCTTC. Its translation: CNARDMVNEQFF. This chain uses TRBV20-1 with TRBJ2-1; D is ambiguous. Germline lookup yields CDR1 DFQATT and CDR2 SNEGSKA (reference sequence). The CDR3 has 12 residues.

This clonotype appeared a single time. The CDR3 DNA reads as TGCGCCAGCAGCCCGGTTGGGTTTAATGAAAAACTGTTTTTT. It yields the protein CASSPVGFNEKLFF. The chain employs TRBV5-1 and TRBJ1-4, with no clear D. V was shortened by 4 bases and J by 4 bases, with 11 bases between the two germline ends. This CDR3 region has 14 residues. CDR1 is SGHRS and CDR2 is YFSETQ in the germline V gene.

In this sample, this clonotype turned up many times. The rearrangement joins TRBV11-2 to TRBJ2-3; D possibly corresponds to TRBD2 (5 bases). V was cut by 8 bases and J by 5 bases, with 17 bases left in between. CDR3 length equals 14 residues. CDR1 is SGHAT and CDR2 is FQNNGV in the germline V gene. CDR3 protein: CASWVKGEGDTQYF. CDR3 coding DNA: TGTGCCAGCTGGGTGAAGGGTGAGGGAGATACGCAGTATTTT.

A remark on this clonotype: It is likely a read error, because the conserved phenylalanine at the end of the CDR3 is missing. V is TRBV7-2 and J is TRBJ2-1; D ambiguous. Per the germline V gene, CDR1 is SGHTA and CDR2 is FQGNSA. CDR3 length: 14 residues. CDR3 DNA: TGTGCAAGCAGCGCCCGGCTCAGAATCAATGAGCAGTTCTTG. Amino acids: CASSARLRINEQFL.

A single count supports this clonotype. The conserved closing phenylalanine or tryptophan is absent in this CDR3, likely reflecting a read error. The rearrangement joins TRBV20-1 to TRBJ1-6; D possibly corresponds to TRBD1 (6 bases). Trimming pared 2 bases from V and 3 bases from J, leaving 17 bases between. Germline CDR1 reads DFQATT; CDR2 reads SNEGSKA (reference sequence). The CDR3 has 17 residues. CDR3 DNA sequence: TGCAGTGCTAGACACTCCGGGGGGCGCAGCTATAATTCACCCCTCCACTAT. The encoded protein is CSARHSGGRSYNSPLHY.

Remarks on this clonotype: A much larger clone is a single base away; this may be a read error. The chain couples TRBV20-1 to TRBJ2-7; D possibly corresponds to TRBD1 (5 bases). This CDR3 has 14 residues. V shed 5 bases and J shed 3 bases, with 17 bases lying between them. Germline V gene lookup returns CDR1 DFQATT and CDR2 SNEGSKA (reference sequence). CDR3 DNA sequence: TGCAGTGCTGCTCTCCCTGGACATAACTACGAGCAGTACTTC. This codes for CSAALPGHNYEQYF.

The gene calls are TRBV11-1 and TRBJ2-5, with D tentatively TRBD1 (5 bases). This CDR3 spans 14 amino acids. Per germline, CDR1 SGHAT and CDR2 FQDESV (reference sequence). Trimming left V 5 bases short and J 0 bases short, with 10 bases between. The CDR3 DNA sequence: TGTGCCAGCAGCCCGGACATGAACCAAGAGACCCAGTACTTC. Protein sequence: CASSPDMNQETQYF.

A note on this clonotype: Here the CDR3 omits its conserved ending phenylalanine or tryptophan, so a read error is the likely source. V is TRBV11-1 and J is TRBJ2-1, with unresolved D. The CDR3 extends over 16 amino acids. CDR1 and CDR2 from the germline V gene are SGHAT and FQDESV (reference sequence). Trimming shortened V by 4 bases and J by 1 base, and 14 bases separated the two germline ends. CDR3 protein: CASSSQPPSSYNEQFI. CDR3 DNA sequence: TGTGCCAGCAGCTCACAACCACCGAGTTCCTACAATGAGCAGTTCATC.